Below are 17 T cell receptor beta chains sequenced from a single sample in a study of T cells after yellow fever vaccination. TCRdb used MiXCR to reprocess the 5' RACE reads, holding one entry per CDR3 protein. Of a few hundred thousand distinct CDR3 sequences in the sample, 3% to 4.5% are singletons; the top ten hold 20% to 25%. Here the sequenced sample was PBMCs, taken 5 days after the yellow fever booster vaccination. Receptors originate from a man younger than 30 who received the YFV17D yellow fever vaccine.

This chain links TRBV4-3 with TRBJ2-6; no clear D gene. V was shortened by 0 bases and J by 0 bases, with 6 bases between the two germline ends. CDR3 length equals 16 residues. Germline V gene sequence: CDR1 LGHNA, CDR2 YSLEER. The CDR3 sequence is CASSQDWYSGANVLTF. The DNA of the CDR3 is TGCGCCAGCAGCCAAGATTGGTACTCTGGGGCCAACGTCCTGACTTTC.

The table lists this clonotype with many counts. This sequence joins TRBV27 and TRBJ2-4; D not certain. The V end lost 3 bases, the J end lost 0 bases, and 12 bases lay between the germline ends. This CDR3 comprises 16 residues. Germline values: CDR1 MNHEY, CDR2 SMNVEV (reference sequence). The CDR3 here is CASSLWLTLAKNIQYF. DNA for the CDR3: TGTGCCAGCAGTTTGTGGCTTACCTTAGCCAAAAACATTCAGTACTTC.

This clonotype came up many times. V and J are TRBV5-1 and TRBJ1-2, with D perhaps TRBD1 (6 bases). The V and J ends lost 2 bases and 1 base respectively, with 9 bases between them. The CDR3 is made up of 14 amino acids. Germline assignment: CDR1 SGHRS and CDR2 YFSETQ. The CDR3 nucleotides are TGCGCCAGCAGCTTTGGGGGGCTTAACTATGGCTACACCTTC. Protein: CASSFGGLNYGYTF.

The CDR3: CASSQDRTTKDTQYF. Here the CDR3 DNA reads TGTGCCAGCAGCCAAGATCGGACTACCAAGGATACGCAGTATTTT. V usage is TRBV4-2 and J usage is TRBJ2-3; D possibly corresponds to TRBD2 (6 bases). V lost 0 bases and J lost 6, with 13 bases in between. The CDR3 length is 15 residues. CDR1 and CDR2 from the germline V gene are LGHNA and YNFKEQ.

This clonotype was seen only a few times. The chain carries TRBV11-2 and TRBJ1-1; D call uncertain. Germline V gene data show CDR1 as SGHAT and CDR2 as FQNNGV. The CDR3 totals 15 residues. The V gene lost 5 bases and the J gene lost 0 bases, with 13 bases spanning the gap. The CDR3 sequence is CASSGRVPLNTEAFF. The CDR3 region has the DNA TGTGCCAGCAGCGGCCGGGTCCCCTTGAACACTGAAGCTTTCTTT.

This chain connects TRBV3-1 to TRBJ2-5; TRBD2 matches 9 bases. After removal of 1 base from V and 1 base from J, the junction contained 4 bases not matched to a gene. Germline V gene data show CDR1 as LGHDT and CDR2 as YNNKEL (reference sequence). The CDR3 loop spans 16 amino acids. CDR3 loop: CASSQAPLAGQETQYF. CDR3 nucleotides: TGTGCCAGCAGCCAAGCCCCACTAGCGGGCCAAGAGACCCAGTACTTC.

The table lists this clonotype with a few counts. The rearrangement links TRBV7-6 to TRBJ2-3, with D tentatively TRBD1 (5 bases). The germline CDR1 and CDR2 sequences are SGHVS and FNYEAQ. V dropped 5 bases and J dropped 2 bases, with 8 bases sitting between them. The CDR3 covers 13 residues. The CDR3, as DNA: TGTGCCAGCAGCCCGACAGACACAGATACGCAGTATTTT. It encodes CASSPTDTDTQYF.

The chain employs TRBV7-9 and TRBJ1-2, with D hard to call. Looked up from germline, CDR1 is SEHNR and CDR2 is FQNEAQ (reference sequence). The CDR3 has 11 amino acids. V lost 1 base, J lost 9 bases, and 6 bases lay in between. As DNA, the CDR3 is TGTGCCAGCAGCTTAGGGGAGCGCTACACCTTC. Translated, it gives CASSLGERYTF.

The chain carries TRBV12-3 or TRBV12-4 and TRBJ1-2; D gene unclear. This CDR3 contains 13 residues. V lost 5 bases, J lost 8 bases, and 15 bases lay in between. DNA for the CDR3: TGTGCCAGCAGTCCATTACAGTCATCGGGCTACACCTTC. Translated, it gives CASSPLQSSGYTF.

The CDR3 DNA sequence: TGTGCCAGCGGGGACAGGACGAATTCACCCCTCCACTTT. It yields the protein CASGDRTNSPLHF. J is TRBJ1-6 and V is TRBV7-2; TRBD1 matches at 8 bases. The CDR3 is made up of 13 amino acids. Germline V gene data show CDR1 as SGHTA and CDR2 as FQGNSA. Germline trimming cut 8 bases from V and 7 bases from J; bases unmatched to any gene: 4.

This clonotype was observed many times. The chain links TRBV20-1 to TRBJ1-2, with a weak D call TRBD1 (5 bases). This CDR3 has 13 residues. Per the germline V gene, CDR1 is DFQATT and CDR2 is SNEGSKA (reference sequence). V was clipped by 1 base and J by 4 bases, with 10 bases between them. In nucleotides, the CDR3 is TGCAGTGCTAGAGGGCAGGGTGTCTATGGCTACACCTTC. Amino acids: CSARGQGVYGYTF.

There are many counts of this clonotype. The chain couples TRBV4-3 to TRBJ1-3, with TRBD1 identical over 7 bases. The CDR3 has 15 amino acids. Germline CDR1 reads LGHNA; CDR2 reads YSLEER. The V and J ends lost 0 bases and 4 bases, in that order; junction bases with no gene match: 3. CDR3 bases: TGCGCCAGCAGCCAAGATTCGGACAGGGGAAACACCATATATTTT. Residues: CASSQDSDRGNTIYF.

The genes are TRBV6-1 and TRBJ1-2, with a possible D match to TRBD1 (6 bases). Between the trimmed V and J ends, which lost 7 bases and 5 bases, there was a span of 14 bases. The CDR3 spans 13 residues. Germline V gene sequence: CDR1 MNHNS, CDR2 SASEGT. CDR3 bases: TGTGCCAGCATTATAGGACAGTCATATGGCTACACCTTC. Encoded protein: CASIIGQSYGYTF.

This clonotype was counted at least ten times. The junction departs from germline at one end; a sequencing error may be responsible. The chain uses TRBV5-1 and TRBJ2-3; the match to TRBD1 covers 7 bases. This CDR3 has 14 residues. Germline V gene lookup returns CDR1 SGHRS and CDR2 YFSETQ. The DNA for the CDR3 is TGTGCCAGCAGCTTACAGGGGAGCACAGATACGCAGTATTTT. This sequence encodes CASSLQGSTDTQYF. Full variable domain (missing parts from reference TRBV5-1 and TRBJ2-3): KAGVTQTPRYLIKTRGQQVTLSCSPISGHRSVSWYQQTPGQGLQFLFEYFSETQRNKGNFPGRFSGRQFSNSRSEMNVSTLELGDSALYLCASSLQGSTDTQYFGPGTRLTVL.

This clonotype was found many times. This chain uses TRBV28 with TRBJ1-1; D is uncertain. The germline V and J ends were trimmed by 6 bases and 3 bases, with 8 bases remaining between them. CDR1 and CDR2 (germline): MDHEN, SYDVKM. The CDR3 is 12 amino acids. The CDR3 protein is CASRIRDTEAFF. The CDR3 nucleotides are TGTGCCAGCAGGATTCGTGACACTGAAGCTTTCTTT.

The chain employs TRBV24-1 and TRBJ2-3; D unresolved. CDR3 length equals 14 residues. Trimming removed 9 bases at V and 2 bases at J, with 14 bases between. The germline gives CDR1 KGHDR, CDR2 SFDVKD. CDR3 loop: CATSPPRDTDTQYF. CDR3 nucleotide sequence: TGTGCCACCTCTCCCCCAAGGGACACAGATACGCAGTATTTT.

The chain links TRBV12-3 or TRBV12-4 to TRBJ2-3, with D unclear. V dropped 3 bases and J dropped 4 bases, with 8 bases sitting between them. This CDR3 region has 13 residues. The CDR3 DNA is TGTGCCAGCAGTTTCAGCACAGCAGATACGCAGTATTTT. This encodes CASSFSTADTQYF.